The clone carrying this T cell receptor (beta chain) was counted a few times. Its matching antigen is unknown. After constant-region reverse-primer amplification, full-length variable regions underwent semi-nested PCR with Nested Universal Primer A. MiXCR was run by TCRdb on the 5' RACE reads, yielding one entry per CDR3 protein. The sample lists fewer than 40,000 distinct CDR3 sequences; roughly 25% were seen once. The V gene's germline CDR1 is SEHNR and CDR2 FQNEAQ (reference sequence). J gave up 2 bases and V 7 bases, and 9 bases lay outside the gene matches. The CDR3 consists of 15 residues. Study results and limitations: Larger-cohort validation covered only one TCR beta V-J rearrangement. In terms of TCR gene usage, tumor memory CD4+ T cells clustered together with blood and lymph node memory CD4+ cells, as well as with lymph node naive CD4+ cells.

Memory CD4+ T cells were sorted as CD4+CD45RO+CD25- cells. The J gene is TRBJ2-7, the V gene TRBV7-9, with 9 bases fitting TRBD1. This sequence originates from a female donor with breast cancer. The sequenced material came from memory CD4+ T cells sorted from blood. Regarding subset: memory CD4+ T cells, CD4+CD45RO+CD25-. The DNA for the CDR3 is TGTGCCAGCACCCCCGCGGACAGGGGACCCTACGAGCAGTACTTC. It encodes CASTPADRGPYEQYF. Full variable domain (missing parts from reference TRBV7-9 and TRBJ2-7): DTGVSQNPRHKITKRGQNVTFRCDPISEHNRLYWYRQTLGQGPEFLTYFQNEAQLEKSRLLSDRFSAERPKGSFSTLEIQRTEQGDSAMYLCASTPADRGPYEQYFGPGTRLTVT.